One and the same sample provided the 31 T cell receptor beta chains below, sequenced in a study of blood T cell repertoires in COVID-19. TCRdb's copy holds only in-frame clones and misses some; the assay was immunoSEQ multiplex PCR. The sample has about 42,000 clones, 76% seen once; the top ten hold 7.5% to 10%. Material for sequencing was peripheral blood. The receptors were sampled from a man between 65 and 85 years old with active or convalescent COVID-19.

This chain uses TRBV4-1 with TRBJ1-4, with 7 bases matching TRBD1. The V gene's germline CDR1 is MGHRA and CDR2 YSYEKL. J gave up 7 bases and V 1 base, and 9 bases lay outside the gene matches. The CDR3 consists of 16 residues. The DNA of the CDR3 is TGCGCCAGCAGCCAAGGACCACAGGGGCAGGGTGAAAAACTGTTTTTT. Amino acid sequence: CASSQGPQGQGEKLFF.

V and J are TRBV10-2 and TRBJ2-2, with 9 bases lining up with TRBD1. This CDR3 has 14 residues. Per germline, CDR1 WSHSY and CDR2 SAAADI. Trimming at V came to 9 bases and at J to 6 bases, leaving 8 bases not matched to a gene. The DNA for the CDR3 is TGCGCCAGTAACCCCGGGACAGGGTCCGGGGAGCTGTTTTTT. The encoded protein is CASNPGTGSGELFF.

This chain connects TRBV7-9 to TRBJ2-3; no firm D call. V was shortened by 5 bases and J by 2 bases, with 8 bases between the two germline ends. The length of the CDR3 is 13 residues. CDR1 is SEHNR, CDR2 FQNEAQ, per germline (reference sequence). The CDR3 nucleotides read TGTGCCAGCAGCCAGGCCAACACAGATACGCAGTATTTT. Translated, it gives CASSQANTDTQYF.

This chain uses TRBV11-1 with TRBJ1-2; D remains ambiguous. The CDR3 length is 11 residues. The germline CDR1 and CDR2 sequences are SGHAT and FQDESV (reference sequence). The V and J ends lost 4 bases and 8 bases respectively, with 8 bases between them. The CDR3 nucleotides read TGTGCCAGCAGCTCGGGAGTCGGCTACACCTTC. This encodes CASSSGVGYTF.

The chain uses TRBV21-1 and TRBJ2-7; the D call TRBD1 from the table was never checked on the DNA. TRBV21-1 is designated a pseudogene. The CDR3 is made up of 14 amino acids. In DNA form, the CDR3 reads TGTGCCAGCGTACAACCGGGACAGGGTTCCGAGCAGTACTTC. It codes for CASVQPGQGSEQYF.

The V gene is TRBV5-1, the J gene TRBJ2-1, with TRBD1 matching 8 bases. Germline CDR1 SGHRS, CDR2 YFSETQ. The CDR3 totals 13 residues. With 6 bases clipped from V and 5 bases from J, the junction kept 4 bases outside the gene matches. The CDR3 reads CASKAGGNNEQFF. The CDR3 DNA reads as TGCGCCAGCAAAGCAGGGGGCAACAATGAGCAGTTCTTC.

This chain links TRBV6-5 with TRBJ2-7; the D is unclear. Looked up from germline, CDR1 is MNHEY and CDR2 is SVGAGI. The CDR3 runs to 15 residues. Trimming took off 0 bases at V and 2 bases at J, with 11 bases between the two ends. CDR3 DNA: TGTGCCAGCAGTTACTCGGAGACCAATACCTACGAGCAGTACTTC. It encodes CASSYSETNTYEQYF.

V is TRBV5-4 and J is TRBJ2-6; TRBD1 might be the D (7 bases). The V end was cut by 4 bases, the J end by 4 bases, with 12 bases between. This CDR3 spans 15 amino acids. Germline-derived CDR1 and CDR2 are SGHNT and YYREEE (reference sequence). The CDR3 nucleotides are TGTGCCAGCAGCCCAGGGGGGTCCGGGGCCAACGTCCTGACTTTC. It yields the protein CASSPGGSGANVLTF.

The V gene is TRBV6-5, the J gene TRBJ1-4; 7 bases align to TRBD1. V lost 6 bases and J lost 4; bases outside the gene matches: 8. The CDR3 sequence is 15 residues long. Germline V gene sequence: CDR1 MNHEY, CDR2 SVGAGI. Written as DNA, the CDR3 is TGTGCCAGCAGCCTTAGGGGACAGAGTAATGAAAAACTGTTTTTT. The encoded protein is CASSLRGQSNEKLFF.

This rearrangement joins TRBV3-1 (or the pseudogene TRBV3-2) to TRBJ1-2; D possibly corresponds to TRBD1 (5 bases). Germline CDR1 is LGHDT and CDR2 is YNNKEL (reference sequence). The length of the CDR3 is 12 residues. V was cut by 2 bases and J by 7 bases, with 8 bases left in between. The CDR3 DNA reads TGTGCCAGCAGCCAAAGGCAGGGTGGCTACACCTTC. Encoded protein: CASSQRQGGYTF.

The V call is TRBV6-6, the J call TRBJ2-4; D might be TRBD1 (6 bases). Germline V gene sequence: CDR1 MNHNY, CDR2 SVGAGI (reference sequence). The CDR3 consists of 13 residues. Trimming cost V 5 bases and J 5 bases, with 10 bases left between them. The CDR3 protein is CASSQTGQNIQYF. CDR3 bases: TGTGCCAGCAGTCAGACAGGACAAAACATTCAGTACTTC.

In the case of this clone: A read error may produce the germline difference seen at one junction end. The CDR3 loop reads CAISGALGWSF. The CDR3 region has the DNA TGTGCCATCAGTGGTGCCCTCGGGTGGAGCTTC. The genes are TRBV10-3 and TRBJ1-2; D gene unclear. CDR1 is ENHRY and CDR2 is SYGVKD in the germline V gene. The CDR3 has 11 amino acids.

This clone was observed once. The DNA for the CDR3 is TGTGCCAGCATCCAATCCGGGACAGGGGAGGCTTTCTTT. Its protein product is CASIQSGTGEAFF. The chain links TRBV7-9 to TRBJ1-1; the match to TRBD1 covers 10 bases. CDR1 is SEHNR and CDR2 is FQNEAQ in the germline V gene (reference sequence). After removal of 7 bases from V and 11 bases from J, the junction contained 10 bases not matched to a gene. The CDR3 is made up of 13 amino acids.

This rearrangement joins TRBV12-3 or TRBV12-4 to TRBJ1-3; D uncertain. The CDR3 consists of 10 residues. Trimming shortened V by 8 bases and J by 11 bases, and 10 bases separated the two germline ends. The DNA of the CDR3 is TGTGCCAGCTCGGGGTACGCCATATATTTT. Protein: CASSGYAIYF.

This chain links TRBV5-4 with TRBJ1-6; 10 bases line up with TRBD1. Trimming cost V 3 bases and J 1 base; bases outside gene matches: 4. The CDR3 runs 17 residues. The germline V gene has CDR1 SGHNT and CDR2 YYREEE (reference sequence). In DNA form, the CDR3 reads TGTGCCAGCAGCTGGGGGACAGGGGCGTCCTATAATTCACCCCTCCACTTT. This sequence encodes CASSWGTGASYNSPLHF. Looking up the rest from reference TRBV5-4 and TRBJ1-6 gives the full variable domain: ETGVTQSPTHLIKTRGQQVTLRCSSQSGHNTVSWYQQALGQGPQFIFQYYREEENGRGNFPPRFSGLQFPNYSSELNVNALELDDSALYLCASSWGTGASYNSPLHFGNGTRLTVT.

The V and J genes are TRBV3-1 (or the pseudogene TRBV3-2) and TRBJ2-7; D unresolved. Trimming took off 2 bases at V and 3 bases at J, with 8 bases between the two ends. This CDR3 is 13 amino acids long. CDR1 is LGHDT and CDR2 is YNNKEL in the germline V gene (reference sequence). The CDR3 protein is CASSQTRSYEQYF. The CDR3 DNA follows: TGTGCCAGCAGCCAAACCAGAAGCTACGAGCAGTACTTC.

The rearrangement links TRBV10-1 to TRBJ2-1; D is possibly TRBD2 (5 bases). The V and J ends lost 6 bases and 10 bases respectively, with 16 bases between them. The CDR3 has 13 amino acids. From germline, CDR1 is WNHNN and CDR2 SYGVQD (reference sequence). CDR3 residues: CASSTEVTGEQFF. In nucleotides, the CDR3 is TGCGCCAGCAGCACCGAGGTTACGGGGGAGCAGTTCTTC.

The chain employs TRBV19 and TRBJ1-2; D gene ambiguous. The CDR3 covers 14 residues. Trimming left V 7 bases short and J 6 bases short, with 18 bases between. CDR1 LNHDA and CDR2 SQIVND come from the germline V gene (reference sequence). CDR3 DNA: TGTGCCAGTACCGGGGTCCGGATAGGGCATGGCTACACCTTC. It yields the protein CASTGVRIGHGYTF.

V usage is TRBV4-2 and J usage is TRBJ1-4; D not certain. Trimming pared 5 bases from V and 7 bases from J, leaving 17 bases between. The CDR3 contains 15 residues. Germline V gene lookup returns CDR1 LGHNA and CDR2 YNFKEQ. CDR3 residues: CASSGTMEGFEKLFF. In DNA, the CDR3 is TGTGCCAGCAGCGGTACAATGGAGGGCTTTGAAAAACTGTTTTTT.

J is TRBJ2-5 and V is TRBV5-6, with a tentative D call TRBD1 (6 bases). Looked up from germline, CDR1 is SGHDT and CDR2 is YYEEEE. Trimming removed 8 bases at V and 4 bases at J, with 18 bases between. The CDR3 totals 14 residues. CDR3 in DNA: TGTGCCAGTAGTTTCTCAGGGGTAAGAGAGACCCAGTACTTC. As protein: CASSFSGVRETQYF.

This clone was counted a few times. This chain connects TRBV4-1 to TRBJ1-4, with unresolved D. CDR3 length: 14 residues. V was clipped by 5 bases and J by 6 bases, with 13 bases between them. The germline CDR1 and CDR2 sequences are MGHRA and YSYEKL. The CDR3 region is CASSDGARDEKLFF. In DNA, the CDR3 is TGCGCCAGCAGCGACGGAGCTCGTGATGAAAAACTGTTTTTT.

There are a few counts of this clone. The chain couples TRBV6-5 to TRBJ1-5; D call uncertain. Germline V gene lookup returns CDR1 MNHEY and CDR2 SVGAGI. CDR3 size: 13 residues. The ends were cut back, 7 bases at V and 0 bases at J, with 7 bases in the middle. In nucleotides, the CDR3 is TGTGCCAGCATGGACTATAGCAATCAGCCCCAGCATTTT. It yields the protein CASMDYSNQPQHF.

This clone occurred once. The J gene is TRBJ1-5, the V gene TRBV4-1; 7 nucleotides agree with TRBD1. Germline V gene lookup returns CDR1 MGHRA and CDR2 YSYEKL. Trimming removed 0 bases from V and 11 bases from J; junction bases left unmatched: 7. This CDR3 is built from 14 residues. CDR3 in DNA: TGCGCCAGCAGCCAAGAGTCAGGGGGGCTGGCCCAGCATTTT. Translated, it gives CASSQESGGLAQHF.

The chain has TRBV11-1 and TRBJ2-3; 9 nucleotides line up with TRBD2. Germline CDR1 is SGHAT and CDR2 is FQDESV (reference sequence). This CDR3 is built from 15 residues. The ends lost 5 bases at V and 7 bases at J; junction bases unmatched: 10. The CDR3 spells CASSQAGGMSYTQYF. The DNA for the CDR3 is TGTGCCAGCAGCCAGGCGGGGGGGATGTCCTATACGCAGTATTTT.

The chain carries TRBV18 and TRBJ1-1; TRBD1 aligns across 7 bases. The CDR3 consists of 17 residues. V was pared by 3 bases and J by 2 bases, with 12 bases of the junction left unmatched. Germline assignment: CDR1 KGHSH and CDR2 LQKENI. The CDR3 bases are TGTGCCAGCTCACCGACAGGGACTTCGCGAGTTAACACTGAAGCTTTCTTT. Amino acid sequence: CASSPTGTSRVNTEAFF.

This chain links TRBV6-5 with TRBJ1-1; 7 bases align to TRBD1. This CDR3 comprises 15 residues. Trimming took 6 bases from V and 1 from J; bases not matched to a gene: 8. Germline loops: CDR1 MNHEY, CDR2 SVGAGI. The CDR3 DNA reads TGTGCCAGCAGAAGATACAGGGGCGGGAACACTGAAGCTTTCTTT. It translates to CASRRYRGGNTEAFF.

CDR3 nucleotide sequence: TGTGCCACCAAACCTCAGGGGAACTATGGCTACACCTTC. This translates into CATKPQGNYGYTF. The genes are TRBV10-3 and TRBJ1-2, with a tentative D call TRBD1 (6 bases). The CDR3 has 13 residues. V lost 10 bases to trimming and J lost 2 bases, with 14 bases between them. Germline V gives CDR1 ENHRY, CDR2 SYGVKD.

This chain joins TRBV5-1 and TRBJ2-1; weak D call: TRBD2 (7 bases). Germline CDR1 SGHRS, CDR2 YFSETQ. V was cut by 4 bases and J by 7 bases, with 21 bases left in between. The CDR3 sequence is 16 residues long. For the CDR3, the DNA is TGCGCCAGCAGCGCGCGCGGGGGCCGCACCGAGAATGAGCAGTTCTTC. Its protein product is CASSARGGRTENEQFF.

The CDR3 sequence: CASRYGSGGSNQPQHF. The DNA of the CDR3 is TGTGCCAGTCGTTACGGATCCGGGGGAAGCAATCAGCCCCAGCATTTT. The chain has TRBV19 and TRBJ1-5; the D gene is possibly TRBD1 (5 bases). Trimming took off 8 bases at V and 1 base at J, with 18 bases between the two ends. The V gene's germline CDR1 is LNHDA and CDR2 SQIVND (reference sequence). The CDR3 spans 16 residues.

CDR3 nucleotides: TGCGCCAGCAGCACCGGACAGGGGGGGACCCAGTACTTC. Translated: CASSTGQGGTQYF. The chain employs TRBV5-1 and TRBJ2-5, with 10 bases identical to TRBD1. The CDR3 is made up of 13 amino acids. The V gene's germline CDR1 is SGHRS and CDR2 YFSETQ. V shed 4 bases and J 7 bases; nucleotides not matched to a gene: 4.

J is TRBJ1-1 and V is TRBV5-5, with TRBD1 identical over 7 bases. With V trimmed by 4 bases and J by 1 base, 7 bases remained unmatched. The length of the CDR3 is 15 residues. Germline CDR1 SGHKS, CDR2 YYEKEE (reference sequence). The CDR3 DNA reads as TGTGCCAGCAGCGTGACAGGGAGTTGGAACACTGAAGCTTTCTTT. It is translated as CASSVTGSWNTEAFF.